This T cell receptor (beta chain) was captured in a study of Tregs in tolerant kidney transplant recipients. With regard to this clone: Its specificity is not known.

The repertoire was sequenced with immunoSEQ multiplex PCR; TCRdb's copy has only in-frame clones and lacks some. The sample holds tens of thousands of clones, about 89% seen once. V dropped 0 bases and J dropped 3 bases, with 14 bases sitting between them. CDR1 and CDR2 (germline): GTSNPN, SVGIG (reference sequence). The CDR3 has 15 residues. Study conclusions and caveats: Tolerant patients' donor-specific Tregs expanded beyond overall Tregs, suggesting antigen-driven growth.

The chain links TRBV30 to TRBJ1-2; the D gene is possibly TRBD1 (6 bases). The sequences come from CD4+ T cells from blood, collected before the transplant. The clonotype originates from a human donor who received a combined kidney and bone marrow transplant. The CDR3, as DNA: TGTGCCTGGAGTGTACAAGGGGGGGCCCACTATGGCTACACCTTC. Its translation is CAWSVQGGAHYGYTF.